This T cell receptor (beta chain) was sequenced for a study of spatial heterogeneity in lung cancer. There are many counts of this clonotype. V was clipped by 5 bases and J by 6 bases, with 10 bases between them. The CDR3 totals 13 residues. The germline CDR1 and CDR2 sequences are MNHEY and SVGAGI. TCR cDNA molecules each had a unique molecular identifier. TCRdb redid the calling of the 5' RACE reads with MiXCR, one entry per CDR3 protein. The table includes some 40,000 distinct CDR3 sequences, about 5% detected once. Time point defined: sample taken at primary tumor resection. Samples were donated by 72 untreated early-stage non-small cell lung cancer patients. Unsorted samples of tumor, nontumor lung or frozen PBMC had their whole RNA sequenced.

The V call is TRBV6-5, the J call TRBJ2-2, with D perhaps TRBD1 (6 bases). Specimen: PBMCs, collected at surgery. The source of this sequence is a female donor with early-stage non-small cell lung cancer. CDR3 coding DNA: TGTGCCAGCAGTCTACAGGGACCCGGGGAGCTGTTTTTT. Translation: CASSLQGPGELFF.